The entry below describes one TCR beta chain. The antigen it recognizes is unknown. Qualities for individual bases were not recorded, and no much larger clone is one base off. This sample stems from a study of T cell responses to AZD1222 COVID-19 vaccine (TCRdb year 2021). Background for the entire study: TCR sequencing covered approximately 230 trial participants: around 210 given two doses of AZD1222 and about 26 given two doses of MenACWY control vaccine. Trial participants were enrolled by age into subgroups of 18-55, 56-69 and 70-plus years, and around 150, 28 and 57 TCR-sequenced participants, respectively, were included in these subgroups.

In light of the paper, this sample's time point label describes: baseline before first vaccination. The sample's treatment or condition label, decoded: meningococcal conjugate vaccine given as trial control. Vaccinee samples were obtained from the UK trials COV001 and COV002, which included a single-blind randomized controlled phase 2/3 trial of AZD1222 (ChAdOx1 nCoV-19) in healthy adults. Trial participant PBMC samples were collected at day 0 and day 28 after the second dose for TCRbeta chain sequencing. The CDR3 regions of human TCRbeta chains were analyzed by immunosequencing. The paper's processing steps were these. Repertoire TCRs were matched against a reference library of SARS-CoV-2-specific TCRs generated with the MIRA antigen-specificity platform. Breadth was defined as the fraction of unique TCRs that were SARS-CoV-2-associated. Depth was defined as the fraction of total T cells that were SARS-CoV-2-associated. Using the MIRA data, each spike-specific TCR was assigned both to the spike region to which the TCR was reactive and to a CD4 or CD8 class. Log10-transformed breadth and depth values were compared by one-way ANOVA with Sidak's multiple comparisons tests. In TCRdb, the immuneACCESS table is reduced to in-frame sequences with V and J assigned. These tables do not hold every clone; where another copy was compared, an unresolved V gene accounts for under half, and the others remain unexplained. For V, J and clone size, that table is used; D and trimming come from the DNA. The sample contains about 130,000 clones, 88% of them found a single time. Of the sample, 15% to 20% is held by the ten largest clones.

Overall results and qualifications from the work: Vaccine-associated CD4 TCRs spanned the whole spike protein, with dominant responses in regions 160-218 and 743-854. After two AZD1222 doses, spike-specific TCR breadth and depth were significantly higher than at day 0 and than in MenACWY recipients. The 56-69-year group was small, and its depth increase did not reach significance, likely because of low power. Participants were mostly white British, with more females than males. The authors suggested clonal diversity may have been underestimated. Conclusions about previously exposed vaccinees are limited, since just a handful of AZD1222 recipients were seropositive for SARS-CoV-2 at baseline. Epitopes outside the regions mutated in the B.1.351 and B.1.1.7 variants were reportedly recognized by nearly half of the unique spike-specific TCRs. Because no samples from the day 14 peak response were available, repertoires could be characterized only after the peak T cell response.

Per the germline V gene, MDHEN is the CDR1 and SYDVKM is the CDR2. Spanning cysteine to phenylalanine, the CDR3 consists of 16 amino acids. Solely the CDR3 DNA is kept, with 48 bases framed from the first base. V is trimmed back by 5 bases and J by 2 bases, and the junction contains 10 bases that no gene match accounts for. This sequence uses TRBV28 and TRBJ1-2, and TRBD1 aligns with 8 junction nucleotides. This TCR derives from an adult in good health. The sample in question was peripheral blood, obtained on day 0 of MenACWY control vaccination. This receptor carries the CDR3 CASSTRWDRKNYGYTF. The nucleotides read TGTGCCAGCAGTACTAGATGGGACAGGAAAAACTATGGCTACACCTTC.